One and the same sample provided the 32 T cell receptor beta chains below, sequenced in a study of blood T cell repertoires in COVID-19. Using immunoSEQ multiplex PCR, the repertoire was profiled, and TCRdb retains in-frame clones only, with some absent. The data show some 400,000 clones, with 85% to 90% seen just once and approximately 1.2% held by the top ten. The specimen was PBMCs or T cells enriched from blood (not recorded which). The receptors come from a man aged 30-40 years who had recovered from COVID-19.

This sequence joins TRBV11-2 and TRBJ2-7; 8 nucleotides match TRBD1. The CDR3 length is 14 residues. Trimming at V came to 3 bases and at J to 2 bases, leaving 3 bases not matched to a gene. Germline loops: CDR1 SGHAT, CDR2 FQNNGV. The CDR3 bases are TGTGCCAGCAGCTTTGGGACAGGAACCTACGAGCAGTACTTC. Protein: CASSFGTGTYEQYF.

The rearrangement links TRBV13 to TRBJ2-2, with D unresolved. Germline V lookup: CDR1 PRHDT, CDR2 FYEKMQ (reference sequence). This CDR3 has 13 amino acids. V was clipped by 5 bases and J by 5 bases, with 9 bases between them. CDR3 in DNA: TGTGCCAGCAGCCTGACAACAACCGGGGAGCTGTTTTTT. Its protein product is CASSLTTTGELFF.

V gene TRBV18 combines with J gene TRBJ2-3; no clear D gene. V shed 4 bases and J shed 1 base, with 12 bases lying between them. This CDR3 is 15 amino acids long. CDR1 is KGHSH, CDR2 LQKENI, per germline. The CDR3 DNA follows: TGTGCCAGCTCACTAGCCTACCCGGGCACAGATACGCAGTATTTT. Translating it yields CASSLAYPGTDTQYF.

The J gene is TRBJ1-2, the V gene TRBV19; 8 bases map to TRBD1. Losses at the gene ends were 5 bases for V and 4 bases for J; bases not matched to a gene: 12. In germline, CDR1 is LNHDA, CDR2 SQIVND (reference sequence). This CDR3 spans 16 amino acids. The CDR3 DNA reads TGTGCCAGTAGTGAAAGCAGGGGGCTTTGGGGCTATGGCTACACCTTC. Protein sequence: CASSESRGLWGYGYTF.

The table lists this clone with a count of one. The V call is TRBV18, the J call TRBJ2-3; D is uncertain. V shed 6 bases and J shed 1 base, with 8 bases lying between them. The CDR3 has 13 amino acids. The germline CDR1 and CDR2 sequences are KGHSH and LQKENI. CDR3 residues: CASSRIGTDTQYF. Written as DNA, the CDR3 is TGTGCCAGCTCGCGCATAGGCACAGATACGCAGTATTTT.

This chain's CDR3 is CASSSGQGGKLFF. The CDR3 DNA reads as TGTGCCAGTAGTAGCGGACAGGGAGGAAAACTGTTTTTT. This chain links TRBV19 with TRBJ1-4; 8 nucleotides match TRBD1. CDR1 LNHDA and CDR2 SQIVND come from the germline V gene (reference sequence). The CDR3 covers 13 residues. V gave up 4 bases and J gave up 10 bases; unmatched junction bases: 5.

The count of this clone is one. J is TRBJ2-2 and V is TRBV19; D remains unclear. The CDR3 length is 16 residues. Per germline, CDR1 LNHDA and CDR2 SQIVND (reference sequence). The V and J ends lost 1 base and 2 bases respectively, with 11 bases between them. This CDR3 is CASSIGGQHNTGELFF. The CDR3 DNA is TGTGCCAGTAGTATAGGAGGCCAGCATAACACCGGGGAGCTGTTTTTT.

This clone was observed a single time. The chain has TRBV18 and TRBJ2-5, with a possible D match to TRBD2 (5 bases). This CDR3 has 15 amino acids. With 0 bases removed from V and 5 bases from J, the gap between germline ends came to 13 bases. In germline, CDR1 is KGHSH, CDR2 LQKENI. The chain's CDR3 is CASSPPSNRGETQYF. The CDR3 DNA reads TGTGCCAGCTCACCACCTTCGAACCGCGGGGAGACCCAGTACTTC.

The chain has TRBV7-6 and TRBJ1-5; maybe TRBD1 (6 bases). The CDR3 contains 14 residues. The germline V gene has CDR1 SGHVS and CDR2 FNYEAQ. V lost 1 base and J 7 bases, leaving 11 bases between the germline ends. The CDR3 loop is CASSLGQGTQPQHF. In DNA, the CDR3 is TGTGCCAGCAGCTTAGGCCAGGGGACCCAGCCCCAGCATTTT.

This clone was observed once. This rearrangement joins TRBV27 to TRBJ2-1, with 9 nucleotides matching TRBD2. From germline, CDR1 is MNHEY and CDR2 SMNVEV (reference sequence). V lost 5 bases, J lost 15 bases, and 11 bases stayed unmatched. CDR3 length: 13 residues. In DNA form, the CDR3 reads TGTGCCAGCAGTGCCCCCTCTAGCGGGAAGTCGTTCTTC. Residues: CASSAPSSGKSFF.

This chain uses TRBV5-1 with TRBJ2-7, with D perhaps matching TRBD1 (6 bases). The length of the CDR3 is 12 residues. CDR1 is SGHRS, CDR2 YFSETQ, per germline. The V end lost 4 bases, the J end lost 13 bases, and 18 bases lay between the germline ends. Written as DNA, the CDR3 is TGCGCCAGCAGCGGTCAAGGGGGTAAGGGTTACTTC. Amino acids: CASSGQGGKGYF.

This CDR3 is CASSRGQALSTDTQYF. CDR3 DNA: TGTGCCAGCAGCCGCGGACAGGCGCTTAGCACAGATACGCAGTATTTT. The chain employs TRBV11-3 and TRBJ2-3; 7 positions agree with TRBD1. Germline CDR1 reads SGHNT; CDR2 reads YENEEA. CDR3 size: 16 residues. After removal of 5 bases from V and 0 bases from J, the junction contained 8 bases not matched to a gene.

The chain uses TRBV27 and TRBJ1-5; D not certain. Germline V CDR1 and CDR2: MNHEY, SMNVEV (reference sequence). V was trimmed by 3 bases and J by 2 bases, leaving 11 bases between them. The CDR3 loop spans 15 amino acids. CDR3 nucleotide sequence: TGTGCCAGCAGTTTTGATCGGTTTCGCAATCAGCCCCAGCATTTT. Its protein product is CASSFDRFRNQPQHF.

The gene calls are TRBV5-1 and TRBJ2-1, with a tentative D call TRBD2 (5 bases). Germline V CDR1 and CDR2: SGHRS, YFSETQ. V dropped 1 base and J dropped 5 bases, with 10 bases sitting between them. The CDR3 loop spans 14 amino acids. CDR3 coding DNA: TGCGCCAGCAGCTTGTTGTTGGGAGACAATGAGCAGTTCTTC. Translated: CASSLLLGDNEQFF.

This chain uses TRBV2 with TRBJ1-4; 8 positions agree with TRBD1. The germline CDR1 and CDR2 sequences are SNHLY and FYNNEI. This CDR3 spans 15 amino acids. The V and J ends lost 6 bases and 3 bases, in that order; junction bases with no gene match: 6. The CDR3 sequence: CASSRPGQANEKLFF. The CDR3 bases are TGTGCCAGCAGCCGACCGGGACAGGCTAATGAAAAACTGTTTTTT.

The chain couples TRBV10-3 to TRBJ2-2, with TRBD1 as a possible D gene (6 bases). CDR3 size: 13 residues. CDR1 and CDR2 from the germline V gene are ENHRY and SYGVKD. V lost 6 bases and J 5 bases, leaving 10 bases between the germline ends. CDR3 bases: TGTGCCATCAGAACAGGGAGAACCGGGGAGCTGTTTTTT. Its translation is CAIRTGRTGELFF.

The gene calls are TRBV28 and TRBJ2-7; TRBD2 matches at 12 bases. V dropped 6 bases and J dropped 3; count of bases not matched to a gene: 9. Germline V gene sequence: CDR1 MDHEN, CDR2 SYDVKM. CDR3 size: 16 residues. CDR3 DNA sequence: TGTGCCAGCAGCAGCTGGACTAGCGGGAACTTCTACGAGCAGTACTTC. This encodes CASSSWTSGNFYEQYF.

The table lists this clone with a count of one. This sequence joins TRBV27 and TRBJ1-2, with a weak D call TRBD1 (5 bases). This CDR3 has 13 amino acids. Germline loops: CDR1 MNHEY, CDR2 SMNVEV (reference sequence). Trimming took 3 bases from V and 4 from J, leaving 9 bases between them. This chain's CDR3 is CASSFAGSYGYTF. The CDR3 DNA reads TGTGCCAGCAGTTTTGCAGGGTCCTATGGCTACACCTTC.

The gene calls are TRBV5-1 and TRBJ2-5, with TRBD1 identical over 9 bases. Germline CDR1 reads SGHRS; CDR2 reads YFSETQ. J was trimmed by 4 bases and V by 5 bases; bases with no gene match: 12. CDR3 length: 16 amino acids. The CDR3 sequence: CASSRLDRGIPETQYF. CDR3 DNA: TGCGCCAGCAGTCGCCTGGACAGGGGTATTCCAGAGACCCAGTACTTC.

CDR3 sequence (DNA): TGTGCCAGCAGTTTATCGCGGGGAGAGCAGTTCTTC. Translation gives CASSLSRGEQFF. This chain links TRBV12-3 or TRBV12-4 with TRBJ2-1, with D possibly TRBD2 on 6 matching bases. The CDR3 sequence is 12 residues long. Deletions cut 2 bases from V and 10 bases from J, with 9 bases between.

J is TRBJ2-1 and V is TRBV11-2; 10 bases line up with TRBD1. Germline-derived CDR1 and CDR2 are SGHAT and FQNNGV. Germline trimming cut 5 bases from V and 8 bases from J; bases unmatched to any gene: 6. The CDR3 spans 14 residues. The CDR3 nucleotides are TGTGCCAGCAGCGCGGGACAGGGGAACTATGAGCAGTTCTTC. It translates to CASSAGQGNYEQFF.

V gene TRBV7-2 combines with J gene TRBJ1-2; no definite D call. The CDR3 is made up of 13 amino acids. V shed 7 bases and J shed 0 bases, with 9 bases lying between them. From germline, CDR1 is SGHTA and CDR2 FQGNSA. The CDR3 spells CASTSGANYGYTF. Written as DNA, the CDR3 is TGTGCCAGCACCTCTGGAGCTAACTATGGCTACACCTTC.

The chain uses TRBV3-1 (or the pseudogene TRBV3-2) and TRBJ1-2; the D is unclear. Germline loops: CDR1 LGHDT, CDR2 YNNKEL (reference sequence). Trimming took off 3 bases at V and 7 bases at J, with 12 bases between the two ends. This CDR3 has 13 amino acids. CDR3: CASSQPGMGGYTF. In DNA, the CDR3 is TGTGCCAGCAGCCAGCCCGGGATGGGTGGCTACACCTTC.

V and J are TRBV19 and TRBJ1-1; TRBD1 aligns across 9 bases. Losses at the gene ends were 6 bases for V and 11 bases for J; bases not matched to a gene: 10. The CDR3 extends over 13 amino acids. CDR1 and CDR2 from the germline V gene are LNHDA and SQIVND (reference sequence). The DNA for the CDR3 is TGTGCCAGTAGCGACGGTTACAGGGGGCTGGCTTTCTTT. Translating gives CASSDGYRGLAFF.

The chain uses TRBV7-9 and TRBJ2-1; 16 positions match TRBD2. This CDR3 has 18 amino acids. Germline CDR1 and CDR2: SEHNR and FQNEAQ (reference sequence). With 5 bases clipped from V and 3 bases from J, the junction kept 7 bases outside the gene matches. The CDR3 reads CASSLGLAGGPDYNEQFF. The CDR3 nucleotides are TGTGCCAGCAGCCTGGGACTAGCGGGAGGGCCGGACTACAATGAGCAGTTCTTC.

The gene calls are TRBV19 and TRBJ1-2; TRBD1 aligns across 9 bases. Germline V gene data show CDR1 as LNHDA and CDR2 as SQIVND (reference sequence). Unmatched junction bases numbered 4, after V lost 4 bases and J lost 4 bases. CDR3 length equals 14 residues. The CDR3 coding sequence is TGTGCCAGTAGTAACGGACAGGGGTTCTATGGCTACACCTTC. Protein product: CASSNGQGFYGYTF.

The chain couples TRBV21-1 to TRBJ1-1; TRBD1, the table's D call, was not compared with the DNA. TRBV21-1 is flagged as a pseudogene. The CDR3 is 15 amino acids. CDR3 sequence: CASTSHGAENTEAFF. The CDR3 DNA reads TGTGCCAGCACGAGTCATGGGGCGGAGAACACTGAAGCTTTCTTT.

This clone has a single count. J is TRBJ2-5 and V is TRBV24-1; D may be TRBD1 (6 bases). This CDR3 contains 14 residues. In germline, CDR1 is KGHDR, CDR2 SFDVKD. The V end lost 4 bases, the J end lost 1 base, and 9 bases lay between the germline ends. CDR3 bases: TGTGCCACCAGTGAACCGGACAGCCAAGAGACCCAGTACTTC. Its protein is CATSEPDSQETQYF.

The chain employs TRBV19 and TRBJ2-1; 7 bases fit TRBD2. Germline CDR1 and CDR2: LNHDA and SQIVND (reference sequence). This CDR3 spans 15 amino acids. The junction had 8 bases not matched to a gene; V was cut back by 5 bases and J by 4 bases. Here the CDR3 DNA reads TGTGCCAGTAGTGCCCATAGCGGGCCGTACAATGAGCAGTTCTTC. The encoded protein is CASSAHSGPYNEQFF.

A single count supports this clone. The V call is TRBV19, the J call TRBJ2-3; possible D gene TRBD1, 5 bases. CDR3 size: 15 residues. V gave up 0 bases and J gave up 0 bases, with 7 bases separating them. CDR1 and CDR2 (germline): LNHDA, SQIVND (reference sequence). The CDR3 bases are TGTGCCAGTAGTATAGACGCAGGGAGCACAGATACGCAGTATTTT. Translation: CASSIDAGSTDTQYF.

The chain carries TRBV20-1 and TRBJ2-7, with 7 bases fitting TRBD2. Germline CDR1 and CDR2: DFQATT and SNEGSKA (reference sequence). There are 14 residues in the CDR3. V lost 3 bases to trimming and J lost 3 bases; unmatched junction nucleotides: 8. CDR3 in amino acids: CSASGVSGVYEQYF. The CDR3 DNA follows: TGCAGTGCTAGTGGGGTAAGCGGGGTCTACGAGCAGTACTTC.

The chain employs TRBV7-9 and TRBJ2-2; D is undetermined. The germline gives CDR1 SEHNR, CDR2 FQNEAQ (reference sequence). Trimming shortened V by 6 bases and J by 5 bases, and 7 bases separated the two germline ends. The CDR3 contains 12 residues. The CDR3 coding sequence is TGTGCCAGCAGACGAGAGACCGGGGAGCTGTTTTTT. It codes for CASRRETGELFF. The variable domain in full, with the rest retrieved from reference TRBV7-9 and TRBJ2-2, is DTGVSQNPRHKITKRGQNVTFRCDPISEHNRLYWYRQTLGQGPEFLTYFQNEAQLEKSRLLSDRFSAERPKGSFSTLEIQRTEQGDSAMYLCASRRETGELFFGEGSRLTVL.